This TCR beta chain emerged from a study of blood T cell repertoires in COVID-19. Across the whole study: Whether acute or convalescent, the COVID-19 samples came from the United States, Italy and Spain. T cells, B-cell-depleted T cells, or PBMCs supplied cDNA or gDNA.

Authors' methods: For nucleated cells, counts were estimated from reference gene primer amplification. The assay was immunoSEQ multiplex PCR, and TCRdb's table has in-frame clones only and misses some. V and J calls and clone size are those listed in that table; D and trimming were worked out from the DNA. Of around 44,000 clones detected, 80% to 95% appear once; the ten largest clones hold 12%. The sequenced sample was peripheral blood. This sequence originates from a human donor in a cohort sampled during active COVID-19.

In nucleotides, the CDR3 is TGTGGCGGGAGGCGTCCGGGCTCCTACGAGCAGTACTTC. This encodes CGGRRPGSYEQYF. The chain recombines TRBV30 with TRBJ2-7; 8 bases map to TRBD2. This CDR3 comprises 13 residues. Germline V gene sequence: CDR1 GTSNPN, CDR2 SVGIG (reference sequence).